This T cell receptor (beta chain) was identified in a study of tumor-infiltrating lymphocytes in primary liver carcinoma. Study-level background: T1-T3 N0M0 was the stage of the tumors, which were about 4.2 to 11 cm across.

Germline V gene data show CDR1 as SGHAT and CDR2 as FQDESV (reference sequence). This CDR3 comprises 15 residues. Study-wide results and limits: The 250 largest clones made up significantly more of tumor than blood repertoires (p = 0.039).

In the case of this clonotype: No antigen is known for it. A junction boundary mismatches the germline segment, possibly from a read error.

The researchers obtained blood RNA from unsorted whole blood and also extracted germline DNA. Priming with a constant-region primer yielded TCR beta cDNA from approximately 500 ng total RNA. TCR beta libraries came from three nested multiplex PCR rounds using slightly modified ARM-PCR. Each of the first two PCR rounds ran approximately 11 cycles with TRBV1-TRBV30 forward and C-beta reverse primers. TCRdb re-called the multiplex PCR reads through MiXCR, storing one row per CDR3 protein. The repertoire includes about 310,000 distinct CDR3 sequences, approximately 58% of them detected once, and approximately 15% sits in the top ten.

The sequenced sample was peripheral blood. The TCR sequence derives from a woman aged 25 to 39 with primary liver carcinoma and hepatitis B virus infection. The chain joins TRBV11-1 to TRBJ2-1; D is tentatively TRBD1 or TRBD2 (5 bases each). The CDR3 DNA follows: TGTGCCAGCAGCTTAGATTACGGGGCCTGTAATAAGCAGCTCTTC. Its translation is CASSLDYGACNKQLF.